The 4 T cell receptor beta chains listed next were all sequenced from one sample in a study of CD8+ T cells in alopecia areata. Treatment specified: oral pan-JAK inhibitor, 5-10 mg twice daily. TCR sequencing used cDNA made by reverse transcription of extracted RNA. Clones were sequenced by immunoSEQ multiplex PCR, and TCRdb holds only the in-frame ones, with some missing. The data contain fewer than 250,000 clones, over 60% of them singletons. The sample was CD4+ T cells sorted from blood, taken at week 4, from a patient treated with tofacitinib. The receptors here all came from a human donor with alopecia areata.

This clone was counted only a few times. The V call is TRBV6-5, the J call TRBJ1-1; TRBD1 is a possible D gene (5 bases). The germline V gene has CDR1 MNHEY and CDR2 SVGAGI. V dropped 4 bases and J dropped 1 base, with 13 bases sitting between them. The CDR3 extends over 15 amino acids. The CDR3 spells CASSSQTGGNTEAFF. CDR3 DNA sequence: TGTGCCAGCAGTTCACAAACGGGGGGGAACACTGAAGCTTTCTTT.

The V and J genes are TRBV4-3 and TRBJ2-7; tentative D call: TRBD1 (6 bases). CDR3 length: 12 residues. V was clipped by 3 bases and J by 4 bases, with 7 bases between them. Germline CDR1 and CDR2: LGHNA and YSLEER. CDR3 protein: CASSQDRYEQYF. As DNA, the CDR3 is TGCGCCAGCAGCCAGGACAGATACGAGCAGTACTTC.

This chain links TRBV9 with TRBJ2-2; D is unclear. Trimming pared 0 bases from V and 1 base from J, leaving 10 bases between. The CDR3 has 16 amino acids. Germline loops: CDR1 SGDLS, CDR2 YYNGEE. In DNA form, the CDR3 reads TGTGCCAGCAGCGTAGAAGGAGCGCTGAACACCGGGGAGCTGTTTTTT. Protein: CASSVEGALNTGELFF.

This clone has just a few counts. The V call is TRBV5-1, the J call TRBJ2-1; 9 nucleotides line up with TRBD2. This CDR3 comprises 16 residues. Losses at the gene ends were 0 bases for V and 2 bases for J; bases not matched to a gene: 3. Germline CDR1 is SGHRS and CDR2 is YFSETQ. The CDR3 DNA reads as TGCGCCAGCAGCTTGGTAGCGGGGGATCCCTACAATGAGCAGTTCTTC. Protein product: CASSLVAGDPYNEQFF.